This T cell receptor beta chain was sequenced in a study of a mutant IDH1 vaccine in newly diagnosed glioma. In the study overall: Investigators started vaccination 4-6 weeks after radiotherapy alone, or with temozolomide cycles.

Indicated time point: week 47, end of study. The study gave 300 ug of mutant IDH1 20-mer peptide per vaccine dose, with topical imiquimod. On this clone itself: What it binds is not known. This sample also contains other DNA sequences that code for the same CDR3.

CDR1 and CDR2 (germline): MRHNA, SNTAGT. The CDR3 has 14 residues. The ends lost 5 bases at V and 2 bases at J; junction bases unmatched: 1. TCRdb's table, derived via immunoSEQ multiplex PCR, lists solely in-frame clones and lacks some. Found here are about 62,000 clones, over 80% of them singletons; the top ten hold roughly 4%. The chain carries TRBV6-4 and TRBJ2-3, with 10 bases lining up with TRBD2. The clonotype was recovered from a man under 40 with glioma. Material: PBMCs, obtained from a glioma patient whose treatment included an IDH1 peptide vaccine. The CDR3 DNA reads TGTGCCAGCAGTAGCGGGGGGGCCACAGATACGCAGTATTTT. Translating it yields CASSSGGATDTQYF.